The clone carrying this TCR beta chain occurred many times. This entry comes from a study of Graves' ophthalmopathy and Graves' hyperthyroidism. RNA transcripts were the template, and TCR beta CDR3 regions were amplified from them. First-round RT-PCR used HTBI primers; second-round multiplex PCR followed. MiXCR, applied by TCRdb to the multiplex PCR reads, yields one record per CDR3 protein. Among about 740,000 distinct CDR3 sequences listed, roughly 40% were seen once. This receptor was taken from an adult man with Graves' ophthalmopathy. What was sequenced was peripheral blood.

This CDR3 reads CASSLSVRNTEAFF. The CDR3 nucleotides read TGTGCCAGCAGCTTATCTGTCCGGAACACTGAAGCTTTCTTT. The V call is TRBV7-9, the J call TRBJ1-1; D gene uncertain. The V end was cut by 2 bases, the J end by 1 base, with 8 bases between. The length of the CDR3 is 14 residues. Per the germline V gene, CDR1 is SEHNR and CDR2 is FQNEAQ (reference sequence).